This T cell receptor beta chain is from a study of cytomegalovirus exposure and HLA in healthy donors. The wider study: Roughly 85 million unique TCRs from HLA-typed donors made up an early data release. Study results and caveats: The study designated roughly 150 TCR beta chains cytomegalovirus-associated.

60 Vbeta and 13 Jbeta primers were used in PCR. Sequenced by immunoSEQ multiplex PCR; TCRdb stores in-frame clones only, minus some. This sample has around 70,000 clones, with 78% found just once. A note on this clone: Antigen: not known.

Trimming left V 7 bases short and J 1 base short, with 11 bases between. Germline V CDR1 and CDR2: SGDLS, YYNGEE. This CDR3 is 14 amino acids long. Specimen: PBMCs. The sequence was obtained from a woman aged 40 to 55 in good health and CMV-seropositive. V is TRBV9 and J is TRBJ2-2, with D possibly being TRBD1 (6 bases). The CDR3 is CASGLGQNTGELFF. DNA of the CDR3: TGTGCCAGCGGCTTGGGACAGAACACCGGGGAGCTGTTTTTT. The whole variable domain, filled in from reference TRBV9 and TRBJ2-2, reads DSGVTQTPKHLITATGQRVTLRCSPRSGDLSVYWYQQSLDQGLQFLIQYYNGEERAKGNILERFSAQQFPDLHSELNLSSLELGDSALYFCASGLGQNTGELFFGEGSRLTVL.